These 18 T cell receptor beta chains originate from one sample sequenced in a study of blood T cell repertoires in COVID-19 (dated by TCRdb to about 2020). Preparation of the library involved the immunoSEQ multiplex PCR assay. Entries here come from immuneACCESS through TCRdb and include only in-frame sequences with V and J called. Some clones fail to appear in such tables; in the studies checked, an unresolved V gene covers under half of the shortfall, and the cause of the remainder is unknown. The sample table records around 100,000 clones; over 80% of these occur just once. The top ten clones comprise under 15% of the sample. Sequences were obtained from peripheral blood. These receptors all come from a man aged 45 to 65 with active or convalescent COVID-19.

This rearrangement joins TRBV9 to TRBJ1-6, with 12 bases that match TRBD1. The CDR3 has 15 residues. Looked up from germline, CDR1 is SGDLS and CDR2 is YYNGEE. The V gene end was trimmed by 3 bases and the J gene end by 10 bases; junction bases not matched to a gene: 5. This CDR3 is CASSGDRGLGSPLHF. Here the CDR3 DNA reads TGTGCCAGCAGCGGGGACAGGGGGCTTGGGTCACCCCTCCACTTT. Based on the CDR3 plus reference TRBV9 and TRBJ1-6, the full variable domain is DSGVTQTPKHLITATGQRVTLRCSPRSGDLSVYWYQQSLDQGLQFLIQYYNGEERAKGNILERFSAQQFPDLHSELNLSSLELGDSALYFCASSGDRGLGSPLHFGNGTRLTVT.

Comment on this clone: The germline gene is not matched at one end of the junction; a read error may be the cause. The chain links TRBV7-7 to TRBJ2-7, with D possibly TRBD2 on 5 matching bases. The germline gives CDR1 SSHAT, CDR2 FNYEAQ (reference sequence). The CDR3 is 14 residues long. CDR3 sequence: CASSSREGEGEQYF. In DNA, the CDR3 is TGTGCTAGCAGTTCCCGTGAGGGCGAGGGCGAGCAGTACTTC.

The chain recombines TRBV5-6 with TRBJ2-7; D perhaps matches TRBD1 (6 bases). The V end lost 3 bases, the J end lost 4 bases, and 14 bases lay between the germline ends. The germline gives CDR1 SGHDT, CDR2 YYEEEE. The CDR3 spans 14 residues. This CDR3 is CASSSPTGVYEQYF. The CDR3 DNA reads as TGTGCCAGCAGCTCCCCGACAGGAGTTTACGAGCAGTACTTC.

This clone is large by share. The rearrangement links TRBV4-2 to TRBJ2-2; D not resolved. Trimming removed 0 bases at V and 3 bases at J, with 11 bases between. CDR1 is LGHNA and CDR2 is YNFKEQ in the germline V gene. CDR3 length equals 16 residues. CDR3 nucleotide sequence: TGTGCCAGCAGCCAAGATCTCTGGAGTTACACCGGGGAGCTGTTTTTT. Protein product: CASSQDLWSYTGELFF.

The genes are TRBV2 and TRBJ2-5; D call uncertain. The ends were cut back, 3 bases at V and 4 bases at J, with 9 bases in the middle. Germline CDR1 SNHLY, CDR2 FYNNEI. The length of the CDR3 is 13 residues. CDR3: CASSDAVAETQYF. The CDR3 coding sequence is TGTGCCAGCAGTGATGCGGTAGCAGAGACCCAGTACTTC.

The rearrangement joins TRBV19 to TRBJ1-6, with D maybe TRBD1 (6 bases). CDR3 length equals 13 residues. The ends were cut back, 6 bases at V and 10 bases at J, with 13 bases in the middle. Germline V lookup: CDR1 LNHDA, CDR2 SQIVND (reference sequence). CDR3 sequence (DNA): TGTGCCAGTAGCCATCAGACAGGATCACCCCTCCACTTT. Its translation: CASSHQTGSPLHF.

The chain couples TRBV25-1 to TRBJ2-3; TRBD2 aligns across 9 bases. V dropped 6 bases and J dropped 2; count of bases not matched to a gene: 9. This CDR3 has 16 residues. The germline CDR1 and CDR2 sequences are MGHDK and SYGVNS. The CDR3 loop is CASRVGSGRFTDTQYF. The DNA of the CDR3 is TGTGCCAGCAGGGTGGGGAGCGGGAGGTTCACAGATACGCAGTATTTT.

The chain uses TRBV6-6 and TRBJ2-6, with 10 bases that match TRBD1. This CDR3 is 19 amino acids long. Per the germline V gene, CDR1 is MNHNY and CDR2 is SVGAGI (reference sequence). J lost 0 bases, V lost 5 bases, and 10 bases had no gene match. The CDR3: CASSLLEGTGVSGANVLTF. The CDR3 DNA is TGTGCCAGCAGTCTACTCGAGGGGACAGGGGTCTCTGGGGCCAACGTCCTGACTTTC.

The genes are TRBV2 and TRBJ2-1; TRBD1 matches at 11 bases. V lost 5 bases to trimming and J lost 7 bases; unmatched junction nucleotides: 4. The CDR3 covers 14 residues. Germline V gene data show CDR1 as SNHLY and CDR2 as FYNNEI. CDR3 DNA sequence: TGTGCCAGCAGTCCGGGGACAGGGGGAAATGAGCAGTTCTTC. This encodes CASSPGTGGNEQFF.

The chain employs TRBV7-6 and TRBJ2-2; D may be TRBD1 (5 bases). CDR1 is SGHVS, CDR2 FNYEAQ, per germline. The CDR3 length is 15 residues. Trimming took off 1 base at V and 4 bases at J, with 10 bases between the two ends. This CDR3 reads CASSLGHQGTGELFF. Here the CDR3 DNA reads TGTGCCAGCAGCTTAGGACACCAGGGCACCGGGGAGCTGTTTTTT.

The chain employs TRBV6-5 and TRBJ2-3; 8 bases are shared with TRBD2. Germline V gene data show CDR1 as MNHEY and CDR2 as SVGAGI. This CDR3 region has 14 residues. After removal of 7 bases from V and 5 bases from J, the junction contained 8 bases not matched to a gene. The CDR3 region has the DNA TGTGCCAGCAAAAACGGGAGGGCCGGAGATACGCAGTATTTT. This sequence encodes CASKNGRAGDTQYF.

The CDR3 DNA reads TGTGCCAGCAGCGTCCGACTAGCGGGACGCGCGGAGACCCAGTACTTC. This gives the protein CASSVRLAGRAETQYF. The rearrangement uses TRBV7-9 and TRBJ2-5; 11 bases agree with TRBD2. V dropped 5 bases and J dropped 5; count of bases not matched to a gene: 10. The CDR3 covers 16 residues. Germline CDR1 is SEHNR and CDR2 is FQNEAQ (reference sequence).

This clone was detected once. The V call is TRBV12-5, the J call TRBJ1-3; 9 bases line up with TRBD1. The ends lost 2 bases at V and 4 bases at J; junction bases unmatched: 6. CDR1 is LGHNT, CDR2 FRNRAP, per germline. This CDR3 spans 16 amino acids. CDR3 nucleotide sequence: TGTGCTAGTGGTTTGTTCACAGGGGGCGCGGGAAACACCATATATTTT. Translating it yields CASGLFTGGAGNTIYF.

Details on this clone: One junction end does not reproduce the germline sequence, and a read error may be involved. CDR3 region: CASSMPGRSYNEQFF. DNA of the CDR3: TGTGCCAGCAGTATGCCAGGGCGCTCCTACAATGAGCAGTTCTTC. The chain uses TRBV19 and TRBJ2-1; tentatively, D is TRBD1 (5 bases). Germline V gene lookup returns CDR1 LNHDA and CDR2 SQIVND (reference sequence). This CDR3 is built from 15 residues.

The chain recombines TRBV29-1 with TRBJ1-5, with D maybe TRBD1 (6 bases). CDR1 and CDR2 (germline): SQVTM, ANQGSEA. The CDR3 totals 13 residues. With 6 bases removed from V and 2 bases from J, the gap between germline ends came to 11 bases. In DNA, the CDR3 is TGCAGCGTGAAGGGGGATGGCAATCAGCCCCAGCATTTT. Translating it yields CSVKGDGNQPQHF.

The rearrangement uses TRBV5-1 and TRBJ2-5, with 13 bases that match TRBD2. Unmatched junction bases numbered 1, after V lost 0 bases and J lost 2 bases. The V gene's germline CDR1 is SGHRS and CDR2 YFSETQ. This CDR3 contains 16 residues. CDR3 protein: CASSLEGLAGQETQYF. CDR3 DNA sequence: TGCGCCAGCAGCTTGGAGGGACTAGCGGGACAAGAGACCCAGTACTTC.

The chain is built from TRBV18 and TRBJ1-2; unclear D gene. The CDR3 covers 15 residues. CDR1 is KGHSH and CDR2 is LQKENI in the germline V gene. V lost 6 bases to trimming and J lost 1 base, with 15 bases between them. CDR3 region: CASSPMRGSNYGYTF. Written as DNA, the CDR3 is TGTGCCAGCTCCCCGATGCGGGGAAGTAACTATGGCTACACCTTC.

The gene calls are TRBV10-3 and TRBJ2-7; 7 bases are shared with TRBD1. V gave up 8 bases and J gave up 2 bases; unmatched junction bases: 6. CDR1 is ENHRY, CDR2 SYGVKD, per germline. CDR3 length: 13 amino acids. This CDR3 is CAIGETGTYEQYF. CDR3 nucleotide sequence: TGTGCCATCGGGGAGACAGGGACCTACGAGCAGTACTTC.